Each of the 31 T cell receptor beta chains below was sequenced from the same sample in a study of graft-versus-host responses after intestinal transplantation. Generated by immunoSEQ multiplex PCR, the TCRdb table keeps only in-frame clones and is missing some. The table shows fewer than 85,000 clones, with approximately 96% occurring only once. These receptors' targets are unknown. Sequenced here: unstimulated CD8+ T cells sorted from spleen or lymph node cells, sampled before intestinal transplant. These receptors were collected from a human donor who received an intestinal transplant.

The chain joins TRBV5-1 to TRBJ2-1; D call uncertain. The CDR3 contains 12 residues. Germline lookup yields CDR1 SGHRS and CDR2 YFSETQ. Trimming pared 2 bases from V and 4 bases from J, leaving 4 bases between. CDR3 sequence reads: CASSFWYNEQFF. CDR3 nucleotide sequence: TGCGCCAGCAGCTTTTGGTACAATGAGCAGTTCTTC.

The chain carries TRBV4-2 and TRBJ2-3; 9 bases align to TRBD2. The CDR3 consists of 17 residues. CDR1 and CDR2 from the germline V gene are LGHNA and YNFKEQ. V trimming: 4 bases; J trimming: 4 bases; junction bases outside the gene matches: 12. In nucleotides, the CDR3 is TGTGCCAGCAGCCCCTTCTCCGGGACTAGCTTAGCAGATACGCAGTATTTT. Translated, it gives CASSPFSGTSLADTQYF.

This sequence joins TRBV13 and TRBJ2-1, with D unclear. In germline, CDR1 is PRHDT, CDR2 FYEKMQ (reference sequence). The CDR3 runs to 11 residues. V was trimmed by 0 bases and J by 10 bases, leaving 4 bases between them. Here the CDR3 DNA reads TGTGCCAGCAGCTTAGGTCGCGAGCAGTTCTTC. As protein: CASSLGREQFF.

The chain joins TRBV4-1 to TRBJ2-7; tentatively, D is TRBD2 (6 bases). V was trimmed by 0 bases and J by 2 bases, leaving 20 bases between them. CDR1 is MGHRA, CDR2 YSYEKL, per germline. This CDR3 is 18 amino acids long. The CDR3 here is CASSQDVRFGGLTYEQYF. CDR3 DNA sequence: TGCGCCAGCAGCCAAGATGTCCGGTTTGGAGGACTAACCTACGAGCAGTACTTC.

The chain couples TRBV18 to TRBJ2-1, with D possibly being TRBD2 (6 bases). V lost 5 bases and J 0 bases, leaving 17 bases between the germline ends. The CDR3 runs 17 residues. Per germline, CDR1 KGHSH and CDR2 LQKENI. CDR3 nucleotides: TGTGCCAGCTCATGGCGACAAATAGCGGCCTCCTACAATGAGCAGTTCTTC. Translating it yields CASSWRQIAASYNEQFF.

This clone was seen only once. This rearrangement joins TRBV9 to TRBJ2-7; 13 nucleotides line up with TRBD2. The CDR3 sequence is 15 residues long. The germline CDR1 and CDR2 sequences are SGDLS and YYNGEE. V was clipped by 3 bases and J by 1 base; unmatched bases: 1. CDR3 in amino acids: CASSGTSGGSYEQYF. The CDR3 DNA reads TGTGCCAGCAGCGGGACTAGCGGGGGTTCCTACGAGCAGTACTTC.

The genes are TRBV6-5 and TRBJ2-7, with 10 bases identical to TRBD2. The CDR3 totals 15 residues. Looked up from germline, CDR1 is MNHEY and CDR2 is SVGAGI. V lost 3 bases and J lost 3; bases outside the gene matches: 5. In DNA form, the CDR3 reads TGTGCCAGCAGTTATAACGGACTAGCGGACTACGAGCAGTACTTC. Its protein is CASSYNGLADYEQYF.

The gene calls are TRBV4-1 and TRBJ2-7; no definite D call. The germline V gene encodes CDR1 MGHRA and CDR2 YSYEKL. The CDR3 sequence is 15 residues long. The V gene lost 0 bases and the J gene lost 3 bases, with 12 bases spanning the gap. The CDR3 loop is CASSQDWVDGYEQYF. CDR3 nucleotide sequence: TGCGCCAGCAGCCAAGATTGGGTGGACGGCTACGAGCAGTACTTC.

This clone appeared once. The chain uses TRBV27 and TRBJ1-2; D might be TRBD1 (6 bases). The CDR3 covers 14 residues. Germline CDR1 MNHEY, CDR2 SMNVEV (reference sequence). With 3 bases removed from V and 7 bases from J, the gap between germline ends came to 15 bases. The chain's CDR3 is CASSFGSGAGGYTF. The CDR3 region has the DNA TGTGCCAGCAGTTTTGGATCAGGGGCGGGTGGCTACACCTTC.

CDR3 amino acids: CASSFGGSAGDTQYF. DNA of the CDR3: TGCGCCAGCAGCTTCGGCGGGTCAGCGGGGGATACGCAGTATTTT. The chain combines TRBV5-1 with TRBJ2-3, with 7 bases aligning to TRBD2. The CDR3 consists of 15 residues. CDR1 is SGHRS and CDR2 is YFSETQ in the germline V gene. With 2 bases clipped from V and 6 bases from J, the junction kept 9 bases outside the gene matches.

This chain joins TRBV28 and TRBJ1-2, with TRBD1 matching 7 bases. V lost 6 bases, J lost 5 bases, and 9 bases stayed unmatched. The germline V gene has CDR1 MDHEN and CDR2 SYDVKM. This CDR3 is built from 14 residues. In DNA, the CDR3 is TGTGCCAGCAGCCCCACGGGACAGAGATATGGCTACACCTTC. Its translation is CASSPTGQRYGYTF.

The chain has TRBV2 and TRBJ2-7, with 10 bases matching TRBD2. The length of the CDR3 is 15 residues. J lost 4 bases, V lost 6 bases, and 9 bases had no gene match. Germline CDR1 is SNHLY and CDR2 is FYNNEI. Here the CDR3 DNA reads TGTGCCAGCAGGCCAGGTCTAGCGGGAGAATACGAGCAGTACTTC. This codes for CASRPGLAGEYEQYF. Together with reference TRBV2 and TRBJ2-7, the CDR3 gives the full variable domain: EPEVTQTPSHQVTQMGQEVILRCVPISNHLYFYWYRQILGQKVEFLVSFYNNEISEKSEIFDDQFSVERPDGSNFTLKIRSTKLEDSAMYFCASRPGLAGEYEQYFGPGTRLTVT.

The gene calls are TRBV13 and TRBJ2-5, with TRBD2 matching 7 bases. The CDR3 is made up of 14 amino acids. Germline V gene sequence: CDR1 PRHDT, CDR2 FYEKMQ (reference sequence). The junction had 6 bases not matched to a gene; V was cut back by 3 bases and J by 5 bases. CDR3 bases: TGTGCCAGCAGCTTGGCTAGCGGTTTCGAGACCCAGTACTTC. Amino acid sequence: CASSLASGFETQYF.

V usage is TRBV2 and J usage is TRBJ1-5, with a possible D match to TRBD1 (5 bases). Germline loops: CDR1 SNHLY, CDR2 FYNNEI. CDR3 size: 15 residues. V was pared by 6 bases and J by 2 bases, with 14 bases between. The CDR3 spells CASSYTGMGNQPQHF. The CDR3 DNA reads TGTGCCAGCAGCTATACAGGTATGGGCAATCAGCCCCAGCATTTT.

The chain combines TRBV9 with TRBJ2-1; D is unresolved. From germline, CDR1 is SGDLS and CDR2 YYNGEE. V shed 0 bases and J shed 6 bases, with 4 bases lying between them. This CDR3 has 12 residues. CDR3 coding DNA: TGTGCCAGCAGCGTAGCCGGCAATGAGCAGTTCTTC. Translation gives CASSVAGNEQFF. The variable domain in full, completed from reference TRBV9 and TRBJ2-1, reads DSGVTQTPKHLITATGQRVTLRCSPRSGDLSVYWYQQSLDQGLQFLIQYYNGEERAKGNILERFSAQQFPDLHSELNLSSLELGDSALYFCASSVAGNEQFFGPGTRLTVL.

With regard to this clone: Relative to the germline gene, one junction end is altered; a read error may explain this. The genes are TRBV4-1 and TRBJ1-4; D is uncertain. Germline CDR1 reads MGHRA; CDR2 reads YSYEKL. CDR3 length: 15 residues. Here the CDR3 DNA reads TGTGCCAGCAGCCAATCGACGGTGACTAATGAAAAACTGTTTTTT. Its translation: CASSQSTVTNEKLFF.

The chain has TRBV27 and TRBJ1-5; D remains unclear. This CDR3 is 13 amino acids long. CDR1 and CDR2 (germline): MNHEY, SMNVEV (reference sequence). V lost 0 bases to trimming and J lost 4 bases, with 4 bases between them. CDR3 DNA sequence: TGTGCCAGCAGTTTATCCGCGAATCAGCCCCAGCATTTT. Its translation: CASSLSANQPQHF.

The chain joins TRBV14 to TRBJ2-1, with 11 bases lining up with TRBD2. Unmatched junction bases numbered 7, after V lost 0 bases and J lost 0 bases. This CDR3 has 19 amino acids. CDR1 and CDR2 from the germline V gene are SGHDN and FVKESK. Written as DNA, the CDR3 is TGTGCCAGCAGCCAAGATGGGCCTAGCGGGAGGCTCTCCTACAATGAGCAGTTCTTC. This translates into CASSQDGPSGRLSYNEQFF.

J is TRBJ2-5 and V is TRBV5-4; no clear D gene. CDR1 and CDR2 (germline): SGHNT, YYREEE (reference sequence). CDR3 length equals 14 residues. V lost 0 bases, J lost 2 bases, and 8 bases lay in between. The CDR3 region is CASSLADKQETQYF. The CDR3 coding sequence is TGTGCCAGCAGCTTGGCAGACAAACAAGAGACCCAGTACTTC.

The count of this clone is one. The same CDR3 can be traced to other DNA sequences in this sample. The J gene is TRBJ2-7, the V gene TRBV5-1, with 7 bases identical to TRBD2. This CDR3 comprises 16 residues. Losses at the gene ends were 0 bases for V and 6 bases for J; bases not matched to a gene: 12. The V gene's germline CDR1 is SGHRS and CDR2 YFSETQ. The CDR3 region is CASSLGGGDWDSEQYF. CDR3 DNA sequence: TGCGCCAGCAGCTTGGGTGGGGGGGATTGGGACTCCGAGCAGTACTTC. Supplemented by reference TRBV5-1 and TRBJ2-7, the full variable domain reads KAGVTQTPRYLIKTRGQQVTLSCSPISGHRSVSWYQQTPGQGLQFLFEYFSETQRNKGNFPGRFSGRQFSNSRSEMNVSTLELGDSALYLCASSLGGGDWDSEQYFGPGTRLTVT.

The chain has TRBV27 and TRBJ2-7; D is undetermined. V lost 4 bases and J lost 5, with 12 bases in between. This CDR3 is built from 13 residues. Germline V gene sequence: CDR1 MNHEY, CDR2 SMNVEV (reference sequence). The CDR3 DNA sequence: TGTGCCAGCAGTTCCCTAGGTTTCCACGAGCAGTACTTC. This gives the protein CASSSLGFHEQYF.

This sequence joins TRBV7-9 and TRBJ2-5, with D hard to call. In germline, CDR1 is SEHNR, CDR2 FQNEAQ (reference sequence). The CDR3 is 14 amino acids. V gave up 0 bases and J gave up 1 base, with 6 bases separating them. The CDR3 here is CASSLAGSQETQYF. CDR3 nucleotides: TGTGCCAGCAGCTTAGCGGGTAGCCAAGAGACCCAGTACTTC.

Comment on this clone: Other DNA sequences from this sample encode an identical CDR3 as well. The V and J genes are TRBV29-1 and TRBJ1-2; D is unclear. This CDR3 is 13 amino acids long. Germline-derived CDR1 and CDR2 are SQVTM and ANQGSEA. Trimming took off 7 bases at V and 4 bases at J, with 16 bases between the two ends. CDR3 protein: CSARPTDSYGYTF. The CDR3 bases are TGCAGCGCCCGACCAACAGATAGCTATGGCTACACCTTC.

Only a few counts were recorded for this clone. This rearrangement joins TRBV6-5 to TRBJ1-2; unclear D gene. The CDR3 runs 14 residues. Germline CDR1 MNHEY, CDR2 SVGAGI. The V end lost 4 bases, the J end lost 5 bases, and 14 bases lay between the germline ends. The CDR3 DNA reads TGTGCCAGCAGTTCCTCCTTGCGCGGGTATGGCTACACCTTC. Amino acids: CASSSSLRGYGYTF.

The chain couples TRBV4-1 to TRBJ1-2; no clear D. The germline V gene has CDR1 MGHRA and CDR2 YSYEKL. The V and J ends lost 5 bases and 3 bases respectively, with 7 bases between them. The CDR3 is 12 amino acids. The chain's CDR3 is CASSGGDYGYTF. The CDR3 DNA sequence: TGCGCCAGCAGCGGTGGTGACTATGGCTACACCTTC.

CDR3 sequence: CASSFLAGQGDGYTF. The CDR3 bases are TGTGCCAGCAGTTTTCTCGCAGGACAGGGTGACGGCTACACCTTC. This rearrangement joins TRBV28 to TRBJ1-2, with 8 bases aligning to TRBD1. The germline V gene encodes CDR1 MDHEN and CDR2 SYDVKM. The ends lost 3 bases at V and 8 bases at J; junction bases unmatched: 11. The CDR3 has 15 residues.

The chain has TRBV19 and TRBJ1-1, with 7 bases identical to TRBD1. CDR3 length equals 13 residues. Germline lookup yields CDR1 LNHDA and CDR2 SQIVND (reference sequence). The V segment lost 3 bases and the J segment 5 bases; nucleotides outside the gene matches: 3. The CDR3 region has the DNA TGTGCCAGTAGTATTGACAGGGAGACTGAAGCTTTCTTT. Translating it yields CASSIDRETEAFF.

The chain uses TRBV15 and TRBJ2-2; D unclear. The V gene's germline CDR1 is LNHNV and CDR2 YYDKDF (reference sequence). Deletions cut 1 base from V and 3 bases from J, with 6 bases between. The CDR3 runs to 14 residues. CDR3 nucleotides: TGTGCCACCAGCAGAGCAGGAGACACCGGGGAGCTGTTTTTT. Its protein product is CATSRAGDTGELFF. Combining the CDR3 with reference TRBV15 and TRBJ2-2 gives the whole variable domain DAMVIQNPRYQVTQFGKPVTLSCSQTLNHNVMYWYQQKSSQAPKLLFHYYDKDFNNEADTPDNFQSRRPNTSFCFLDIRSPGLGDTAMYLCATSRAGDTGELFFGEGSRLTVL.

V is TRBV21-1 and J is TRBJ1-1. TRBV21-1 is flagged as a pseudogene. CDR3 length: 14 amino acids. The CDR3 reads CASSKGTTRTEAFF. The CDR3 DNA sequence: TGTGCCAGCAGCAAAGGAACTACGCGCACTGAAGCTTTCTTT.

The chain combines TRBV30 with TRBJ1-1; a weak D match, TRBD1 (5 bases). Germline CDR1 GTSNPN, CDR2 SVGIG (reference sequence). The germline V and J ends were trimmed by 0 bases and 6 bases, with 14 bases remaining between them. CDR3 length equals 14 residues. The CDR3 bases are TGTGCCTGGAGTGTAGGGGTAGGGTTCGCTGAAGCTTTCTTT. The encoded protein is CAWSVGVGFAEAFF.

This clone was counted a single time. The CDR3 nucleotides are TGTGCCAGCAGCAAAGCATGCAGGACAGTGGATGAAAAACTGTTTTTT. Its translation: CASSKACRTVDEKLFF. This chain joins TRBV21-1 and TRBJ1-4; the D segment call TRBD1 is taken from the table without a DNA check. TRBV21-1 is deemed a pseudogene. The CDR3 spans 16 residues.